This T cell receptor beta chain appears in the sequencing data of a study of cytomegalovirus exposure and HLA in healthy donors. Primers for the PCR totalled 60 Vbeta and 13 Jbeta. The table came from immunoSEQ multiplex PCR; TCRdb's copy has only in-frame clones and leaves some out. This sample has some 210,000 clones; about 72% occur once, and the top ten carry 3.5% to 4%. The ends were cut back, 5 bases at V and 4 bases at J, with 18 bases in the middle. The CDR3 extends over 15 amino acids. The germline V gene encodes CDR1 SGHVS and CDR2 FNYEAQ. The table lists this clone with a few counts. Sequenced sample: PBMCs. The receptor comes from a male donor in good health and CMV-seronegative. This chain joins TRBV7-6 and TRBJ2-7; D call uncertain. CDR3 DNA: TGTGCCAGCAGCCACCGACCTGGGCGACAATACGAGCAGTACTTC. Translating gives CASSHRPGRQYEQYF.